Below, 25 T cell receptor beta chains from the same sample are listed, as sequenced in a study of T cells in Graves' hyperthyroidism and ophthalmopathy (dated by TCRdb to the late 2010s). The receptor library was made with multiplex PCR. The sample was run on an Illumina HiSeq 2000. Amplification of TCR beta CDR3 regions was carried out from RNA transcripts. The first round of RT-PCR for the TCR CDR3 was performed with the HTBI primer set and the Qiagen OneStep RT-PCR kit. In-frame beta chains were kept once TCRdb had trimmed the public reads at Q25 with fastp and called clones with MiXCR. Rows with a matching CDR3 protein are joined into one entry that keeps the most common DNA and genes. This sample has about 410,000 distinct CDR3 sequences in its table, and more than 14% of those were observed once. The ten largest clones add up to around 20% of the sample. Sequencing used blood. The receptors were gathered from a woman in her thirties with Graves' ophthalmopathy.

The CDR3 loop is CASRPRLAGGYNEQFF. The CDR3 nucleotides read TGTGCCAGCAGACCCCGACTAGCGGGGGGGTACAATGAGCAGTTCTTC. V and J are TRBV6-1 and TRBJ2-1; 14 bases are a match to TRBD2. With 6 bases clipped from V and 4 bases from J, the junction kept 5 bases outside the gene matches. Germline-derived CDR1 and CDR2 are MNHNS and SASEGT. This CDR3 contains 16 residues.

This clonotype was seen many times. The chain couples TRBV11-2 to TRBJ1-2; no reliable D call. The CDR3 is made up of 12 amino acids. The germline gives CDR1 SGHAT, CDR2 FQNNGV. Trimming removed 0 bases from V and 6 bases from J, with 5 bases in between. The CDR3 here is CASSLEVDGYTF. In nucleotides, the CDR3 is TGTGCCAGCAGCTTAGAGGTGGATGGCTACACCTTC.

This clonotype came up many times. The chain has TRBV7-8 and TRBJ2-7, with 9 bases aligning to TRBD2. The CDR3 contains 14 residues. The germline CDR1 and CDR2 sequences are SGHVS and FQNEAQ. V dropped 5 bases and J dropped 5; count of bases not matched to a gene: 7. The CDR3 nucleotides read TGTGCCAGCAGCCCCTGGGGCGGGGGGGACGAGCAGTACTTC. Encoded protein: CASSPWGGGDEQYF.

In its sample, this clonotype was seen many times. The V call is TRBV14, the J call TRBJ2-1, with 10 bases that match TRBD2. The CDR3 is made up of 17 amino acids. V lost 3 bases, J lost 4 bases, and 9 bases stayed unmatched. Germline values: CDR1 SGHDN, CDR2 FVKESK. The CDR3 DNA reads TGTGCCAGCAGCCAGAGAGCGGGGGGGCTGTCTTACAATGAGCAGTTCTTC. Its translation is CASSQRAGGLSYNEQFF.

This clonotype was seen repeatedly, ten times or more. The chain couples TRBV18 to TRBJ2-3, with 7 bases aligning to TRBD2. The length of the CDR3 is 17 residues. Germline V gene data show CDR1 as KGHSH and CDR2 as LQKENI. V shed 4 bases and J 4 bases; nucleotides not matched to a gene: 14. This CDR3 is CASSLAAGLGGSDTQYF. The CDR3, as DNA: TGTGCCAGCTCACTGGCCGCTGGACTAGGTGGGTCAGATACGCAGTATTTT.

This clonotype showed up many times. This chain joins TRBV30 and TRBJ1-3, with D hard to call. V dropped 2 bases and J dropped 3 bases, with 2 bases sitting between them. Germline assignment: CDR1 GTSNPN and CDR2 SVGIG (reference sequence). The CDR3 sequence is 11 residues long. CDR3 in amino acids: CAWSRGNTIYF. The CDR3 nucleotides read TGTGCCTGGAGTCGTGGAAACACCATATATTTT.

This clonotype was seen repeatedly, ten times or more. DNA of the CDR3: TGCAGTGCTAGACCCGGCGGGGACAATGAGCAGTTCTTC. Protein sequence: CSARPGGDNEQFF. The chain carries TRBV20-1 and TRBJ2-1, with D possibly matching TRBD2 (6 bases). The V gene lost 2 bases and the J gene lost 5 bases, with 10 bases spanning the gap. The CDR3 spans 13 residues. Germline V gene data show CDR1 as DFQATT and CDR2 as SNEGSKA (reference sequence).

This clonotype was counted at least ten times. This chain uses TRBV20-1 with TRBJ2-7; D is unresolved. V lost 3 bases and J 6 bases, leaving 18 bases between the germline ends. This CDR3 region has 14 residues. Germline CDR1 is DFQATT and CDR2 is SNEGSKA (reference sequence). The CDR3 bases are TGCAGTGCTAGGGACGTAAGGCGGATGACCGAGCAGTACTTC. The encoded protein is CSARDVRRMTEQYF.

The J gene is TRBJ2-3, the V gene TRBV7-9, with D perhaps matching TRBD2 (6 bases). The CDR3 length is 17 residues. Trimming took off 8 bases at V and 7 bases at J, with 28 bases between the two ends. Germline V gene data show CDR1 as SEHNR and CDR2 as FQNEAQ (reference sequence). CDR3 sequence reads: CASPPRRGPPPPHTQYF. CDR3 bases: TGTGCCAGCCCGCCCAGGAGGGGCCCCCCCCCCCCCCATACGCAGTATTTT.

This chain uses TRBV12-3 or TRBV12-4 with TRBJ2-7; the match to TRBD2 covers 7 bases. The CDR3 is 14 residues long. J lost 3 bases, V lost 4 bases, and 6 bases had no gene match. In nucleotides, the CDR3 is TGTGCCAGCAGTTCGCCGGGCGGGAGCTACGAGCAGTACTTC. It translates to CASSSPGGSYEQYF.

This clonotype was seen at least ten times. J is TRBJ2-7 and V is TRBV27; 10 nucleotides match TRBD2. The CDR3 is made up of 16 amino acids. Germline assignment: CDR1 MNHEY and CDR2 SMNVEV (reference sequence). V shed 2 bases, J shed 4 bases, and the junction held 8 bases outside the gene matches. The CDR3 is CASSLEASGRPYEQYF. CDR3 coding DNA: TGTGCCAGCAGTTTAGAAGCTAGCGGGAGACCTTACGAGCAGTACTTC.

Ten or more counts support this clonotype. CDR3 in amino acids: CASSSPPSGGVHEQFF. CDR3 coding DNA: TGTGCCAGCAGCTCTCCGCCTAGCGGGGGGGTTCATGAGCAGTTCTTC. The J gene is TRBJ2-1, the V gene TRBV7-9; the match to TRBD2 covers 12 bases. Per germline, CDR1 SEHNR and CDR2 FQNEAQ (reference sequence). The V gene end was trimmed by 4 bases and the J gene end by 8 bases; junction bases not matched to a gene: 9. The CDR3 has 16 residues.

This clonotype has more than one count but fewer than ten. The chain recombines TRBV7-9 with TRBJ2-5; 7 nucleotides agree with TRBD2. CDR3 size: 15 residues. Per germline, CDR1 SEHNR and CDR2 FQNEAQ (reference sequence). After removal of 5 bases from V and 2 bases from J, the junction contained 8 bases not matched to a gene. CDR3 DNA sequence: TGTGCCAGCAGCCCAGTGGGTAGCGGGCAAGAGACCCAGTACTTC. This codes for CASSPVGSGQETQYF.

J is TRBJ1-1 and V is TRBV15, with unresolved D. Trimming took off 3 bases at V and 2 bases at J, with 7 bases between the two ends. The CDR3 loop spans 13 amino acids. From germline, CDR1 is LNHNV and CDR2 YYDKDF (reference sequence). The CDR3 bases are TGTGCCACCAGCAGGAACGGAAACACTGAAGCTTTCTTT. Translated: CATSRNGNTEAFF.

This clonotype was seen once. This may be a read error: a much more frequent sequence differs by one nucleotide. The chain joins TRBV11-2 to TRBJ2-2; D ambiguous. The germline CDR1 and CDR2 sequences are SGHAT and FQNNGV. CDR3 length: 15 residues. The V and J ends lost 3 bases and 1 base respectively, with 9 bases between them. CDR3 amino acids: CASSLLILNTGELFF. The DNA of the CDR3 is TGTGCCAGCAGCTTGCTTATTTTGAACACCGGGGAGCTGTTTTTT. The variable domain in full, completed from reference TRBV11-2 and TRBJ2-2, reads EAGVAQSPRYKIIEKRQSVAFWCNPISGHATLYWYQQILGQGPKLLIQFQNNGVVDDSQLPKDRFSAERLKGVDSTLKIQPAKLEDSAVYLCASSLLILNTGELFFGEGSRLTVL.

This clonotype has a count of ten or more. V usage is TRBV20-1 and J usage is TRBJ2-5; possible D gene TRBD2, 7 bases. Trimming removed 3 bases from V and 2 bases from J, with 16 bases in between. In germline, CDR1 is DFQATT, CDR2 SNEGSKA (reference sequence). CDR3 size: 15 residues. This CDR3 is CSAREGGDPQETQYF. CDR3 bases: TGCAGTGCTAGGGAGGGGGGGGACCCTCAAGAGACCCAGTACTTC.

This clonotype has a count of ten or more. The CDR3 here is CASSLDSLYGYTF. In DNA, the CDR3 is TGTGCCAGCAGCTTAGACAGCTTATATGGCTACACCTTC. The V call is TRBV7-9, the J call TRBJ1-2; D unresolved. Germline-derived CDR1 and CDR2 are SEHNR and FQNEAQ (reference sequence). Trimming pared 1 base from V and 5 bases from J, leaving 8 bases between. CDR3 length equals 13 residues.

The gene calls are TRBV27 and TRBJ1-5; D may be TRBD1 (5 bases). This CDR3 is built from 16 residues. Germline CDR1 is MNHEY and CDR2 is SMNVEV (reference sequence). V was cut by 4 bases and J by 3 bases, with 16 bases left in between. The CDR3 DNA reads TGTGCCAGCAGTTACCGGGACGCAAGTTCCAATCAGCCCCAGCATTTT. This sequence encodes CASSYRDASSNQPQHF.

This clonotype has ten or more counts. This chain joins TRBV9 and TRBJ2-1; no clear D. V was cut by 4 bases and J by 0 bases, with 14 bases left in between. This CDR3 region has 16 residues. From germline, CDR1 is SGDLS and CDR2 YYNGEE. CDR3 protein: CASSPHPGSSYNEQFF. The CDR3 coding sequence is TGTGCCAGCAGCCCCCACCCCGGTAGCTCCTACAATGAGCAGTTCTTC.

This clonotype was recorded many times. The chain combines TRBV2 with TRBJ1-2; D might be TRBD1 (5 bases). V dropped 3 bases and J dropped 0 bases, with 14 bases sitting between them. This CDR3 has 16 amino acids. Per germline, CDR1 SNHLY and CDR2 FYNNEI. The CDR3 DNA reads as TGTGCCAGCAGTGACGTACTGACAGCCTCTAACTATGGCTACACCTTC. Translation gives CASSDVLTASNYGYTF.

The gene calls are TRBV9 and TRBJ2-7, with TRBD2 as a possible D gene (6 bases). V was cut by 3 bases and J by 7 bases, with 20 bases left in between. The CDR3 contains 15 residues. CDR1 and CDR2 from the germline V gene are SGDLS and YYNGEE. CDR3 in amino acids: CASSGTAYSGGEQYF. CDR3 DNA: TGTGCCAGCAGCGGCACCGCCTATTCTGGGGGGGAGCAGTACTTC.

The CDR3 protein is CASSPAGGGRQGGYTF. The CDR3 DNA sequence: TGTGCCAGCAGCCCGGCGGGGGGGGGGCGGCAAGGTGGCTACACCTTC. The J gene is TRBJ1-2, the V gene TRBV6-1; TRBD1 might be the D (6 bases). The length of the CDR3 is 16 residues. Trimming took 6 bases from V and 7 from J, leaving 24 bases between them. The germline V gene encodes CDR1 MNHNS and CDR2 SASEGT.

Concerning this clonotype: The limits of the CDR3 on the DNA are not certain, so only TCRdb's listed CDR3 is given. The chain carries TRBV9 and TRBJ2-2; TRBD2, the table's D call, lacks a check against the DNA. Per the germline V gene, CDR1 is SGDLS and CDR2 is YYNGEE. The CDR3 spans 15 amino acids, including both terminal residues. The CDR3 loop is CASSAWAGGTGELVF.

Worth noting for this clonotype: An end of the junction does not agree with germline; a read error may underlie this. V gene TRBV5-4 combines with J gene TRBJ2-4; D is perhaps TRBD2 (6 bases). Per the germline V gene, CDR1 is SGHNT and CDR2 is YYREEE (reference sequence). CDR3 length: 16 amino acids. CDR3 DNA sequence: TGCGCCAGCAGCTCGTCCGGGAGCCCAGCCAAAAACATTCAGTACTTC. It specifies CASSSSGSPAKNIQYF.

This clonotype was picked up many times. The genes are TRBV6-1 and TRBJ2-7, with D possibly matching TRBD1 (5 bases). Germline V gene sequence: CDR1 MNHNS, CDR2 SASEGT. Trimming cost V 2 bases and J 7 bases, with 15 bases left between them. CDR3 size: 14 residues. The CDR3 loop reads CASSENGLGREQYF. DNA of the CDR3: TGTGCCAGCAGTGAAAATGGTTTGGGGCGAGAGCAGTACTTC.